This paragraph reports one TCR beta chain. The sample is drawn from a study of low-dose radiotherapy and immunotherapy resistance in tumors. Time point specified: after trial treatment. Treatment specified: LDRT plus nivolumab, ipilimumab, low-dose cyclophosphamide and aspirin (RACIN trial). Every donor was treated with nivolumab, ipilimumab, aspirin, low-dose cyclophosphamide and also low-dose radiotherapy. The CDR3 loop spans 11 amino acids. Germline assignment: CDR1 SNHLY and CDR2 FYNNEI. V dropped 4 bases and J dropped 13 bases, with 11 bases sitting between them. TRAV- and TRBV-specific primers, spanning alpha and beta chains, primed first-strand cDNA. It was with a constant-region primer and a V-primer adapter that TCRs were amplified over roughly 19 PCR cycles. mRNA isolates were amplified via in vitro transcription. MiXCR was run by TCRdb on the reads, yielding one entry per CDR3 protein. The sample contains roughly 38,000 distinct CDR3 sequences, roughly 20% of which appear only once.

The receptor's source is a female donor with ovarian cancer. The sequences come from PBMCs, collected after low-dose radiotherapy plus immunotherapy. The rearrangement links TRBV2 to TRBJ2-1; D may be TRBD1 or TRBD2 (6 bases each). The CDR3: CASSGGAEQFF. CDR3 sequence (DNA): TGTGCCAGCAGTGGGGGGGCAGAACAGTTCTTC.